This is a list of T cell receptor beta chains from one sample in a study of blood T cells in healthy people across ages. TCRdb used MiXCR to reprocess the 5' RACE reads, holding one entry per CDR3 protein. The sample carries 1.5 million to 2 million distinct CDR3 sequences, roughly two fifths recorded once. The sequenced sample was blood. The receptors were sampled from a human donor in good health. Both conserved end residues are part of each CDR3. The D gene is left open where the match is weak. A clone size is listed for some rows: how often the clone was seen (once, few, many), or a class if it is expanded.

V gene: TRBV7-8; D gene: NA; clone size: NA; J gene: TRBJ2-1; CDR3 protein: CASSQRYGGRSNANEQFF; CDR3 DNA: TGTGCCAGCAGCCAACGGTACGGCGGCCGGTCGAACGCCAATGAGCAGTTCTTC
V gene: TRBV7-9; D gene: NA; clone size: NA; J gene: TRBJ2-3; CDR3 protein: CASSSLGDSTDTQYF; CDR3 DNA: TGTGCCAGCAGCTCCTTAGGGGACAGCACAGATACGCAGTATTTT
V gene: TRBV12-3/TRBV12-4; D gene: NA; clone size: NA; J gene: TRBJ1-1; CDR3 protein: CASGHWTEAFF; CDR3 DNA: TGTGCCAGCGGACATTGGACTGAAGCTTTCTTT
V gene: TRBV7-9; D gene: NA; clone size: NA; J gene: TRBJ2-4; CDR3 protein: CASSLQGPENIQYF; CDR3 DNA: TGTGCCAGCAGCTTGCAGGGGCCCGAAAACATTCAGTACTTC
V gene: TRBV7-2; D gene: TRBD1; clone size: NA; J gene: TRBJ1-2; CDR3 protein: CASSPVGFQGASRFYGYTF; CDR3 DNA: TGTGCCAGCAGCCCCGTTGGGTTTCAGGGGGCGTCAAGGTTCTATGGCTACACCTTC
V gene: TRBV12-3/TRBV12-4; D gene: TRBD1; clone size: NA; J gene: TRBJ2-1; CDR3 protein: CASSSGQGHNEQFF; CDR3 DNA: TGTGCCAGCAGTTCGGGACAGGGTCACAATGAGCAGTTCTTC
V gene: TRBV20-1; D gene: TRBD2; clone size: few; J gene: TRBJ2-1; CDR3 protein: CSAIRTSGDNEQFF; CDR3 DNA: TGCAGTGCTATCCGGACTAGCGGGGACAATGAGCAGTTCTTC
V gene: TRBV5-6; D gene: NA; clone size: NA; J gene: TRBJ2-7; CDR3 protein: CASSLEVTGFRSYEQYF; CDR3 DNA: TGTGCCAGCAGCTTGGAAGTTACGGGCTTTAGGTCCTACGAGCAGTACTTC
V gene: TRBV20-1; D gene: TRBD2; clone size: many; J gene: TRBJ2-5; CDR3 protein: CSARKVAGAGETQYF; CDR3 DNA: TGCAGTGCTAGAAAGGTAGCGGGGGCCGGAGAGACCCAGTACTTC
V gene: TRBV7-2; D gene: TRBD1; clone size: few; J gene: TRBJ1-6; CDR3 protein: CASSRGDRGNSPLHF; CDR3 DNA: TGTGCCAGCAGCAGAGGAGACAGGGGTAATTCACCCCTCCACTTT
V gene: TRBV27; D gene: TRBD2; clone size: NA; J gene: TRBJ2-1; CDR3 protein: CASSLRMTSGGNEQFF; CDR3 DNA: TGTGCCAGCAGTTTGAGAATGACTAGCGGGGGCAATGAGCAGTTCTTC
V gene: TRBV20-1; D gene: NA; clone size: NA; J gene: TRBJ2-1; CDR3 protein: CSASRDPGFLIHEQFF; CDR3 DNA: TGCAGTGCTAGCCGGGATCCGGGGTTCTTAATCCATGAGCAGTTCTTC
V gene: TRBV6-6; D gene: NA; clone size: few; J gene: TRBJ1-4; CDR3 protein: CASSYAAGANEKLFF; CDR3 DNA: TGTGCCAGCAGTTACGCGGCAGGGGCTAATGAAAAACTGTTTTTT
V gene: TRBV29-1; D gene: NA; clone size: NA; J gene: TRBJ2-5; CDR3 protein: CSVGVSGRGTQYF; CDR3 DNA: TGCAGCGTTGGTGTGAGCGGCCGGGGGACCCAGTACTTC
V gene: TRBV7-2; D gene: NA; clone size: NA; J gene: TRBJ1-5; CDR3 protein: CASSPRPGTIGNQPQHF; CDR3 DNA: TGTGCCAGCAGCCCAAGACCGGGTACGATAGGCAATCAGCCCCAGCATTTT
V gene: TRBV7-8; D gene: TRBD1; clone size: NA; J gene: TRBJ2-7; CDR3 protein: CASSSGGGTGSVYEQYF; CDR3 DNA: TGTGCCAGCAGCTCCGGTGGCGGGACAGGGTCGGTCTACGAGCAGTACTTC
V gene: TRBV4-1; D gene: TRBD1; clone size: NA; J gene: TRBJ2-3; CDR3 protein: CASSPWTGADTDTQYF; CDR3 DNA: TGCGCCAGCAGCCCTTGGACAGGAGCGGACACAGATACGCAGTATTTT
V gene: TRBV4-3; D gene: TRBD2; clone size: NA; J gene: TRBJ2-2; CDR3 protein: CASSHTGGNTGELFF; CDR3 DNA: TGCGCCAGCAGCCACACGGGGGGGAACACCGGGGAGCTGTTTTTT
V gene: TRBV28; D gene: TRBD2; clone size: once; J gene: TRBJ2-1; CDR3 protein: CASSAGGLHEQFF; CDR3 DNA: TGTGCCAGCAGCGCGGGGGGCTTGCATGAGCAGTTCTTC
V gene: TRBV30; D gene: NA; clone size: NA; J gene: TRBJ2-7; CDR3 protein: CACEFQGGTYEQYF; CDR3 DNA: TGTGCCTGTGAATTCCAGGGGGGAACCTACGAGCAGTACTTC
V gene: TRBV5-1; D gene: NA; clone size: NA; J gene: TRBJ1-5; CDR3 protein: CASSPRPLGQPQHF; CDR3 DNA: TGCGCCAGCAGCCCGCGCCCTTTGGGTCAGCCCCAGCATTTT
V gene: TRBV12-3/TRBV12-4; D gene: TRBD1; clone size: NA; J gene: TRBJ1-1; CDR3 protein: CASSPGTGITEAFF; CDR3 DNA: TGTGCCAGCAGTCCCGGGACAGGGATTACTGAAGCTTTCTTT
V gene: TRBV11-2; D gene: NA; clone size: NA; J gene: TRBJ2-7; CDR3 protein: CASSLDGGTFTYEQYF; CDR3 DNA: TGTGCCAGCAGCTTAGATGGGGGGACATTTACCTACGAGCAGTACTTC
V gene: TRBV6-5; D gene: NA; clone size: NA; J gene: TRBJ2-3; CDR3 protein: CASRRPGVDTQYF; CDR3 DNA: TGTGCCAGCAGACGTCCAGGGGTGGATACGCAGTATTTT
V gene: TRBV5-1; D gene: NA; clone size: few; J gene: TRBJ2-5; CDR3 protein: CASSLGTAGGETQYF; CDR3 DNA: TGCGCCAGCAGCTTGGGGACCGCAGGGGGGGAGACCCAGTACTTC
V gene: TRBV28; D gene: NA; clone size: many; J gene: TRBJ2-3; CDR3 protein: CASSFIGFRTDTQYF; CDR3 DNA: TGTGCCAGCAGTTTCATCGGTTTTCGCACAGATACGCAGTATTTT
V gene: TRBV15; D gene: TRBD1; clone size: NA; J gene: TRBJ2-3; CDR3 protein: CATSRAGQGTDTQYF; CDR3 DNA: TGTGCCACCAGCAGAGCCGGACAGGGCACAGATACGCAGTATTTT
V gene: TRBV6-2/TRBV6-3; D gene: TRBD2; clone size: few; J gene: TRBJ2-5; CDR3 protein: CTSSNLAGDEETQYF; CDR3 DNA: TGTACCAGCAGCAACCTAGCGGGGGACGAAGAGACCCAGTACTTC
V gene: TRBV5-5; D gene: NA; clone size: few; J gene: TRBJ2-3; CDR3 protein: CASSLVPGFKYF; CDR3 DNA: TGTGCCAGCAGCTTGGTCCCCGGATTTAAGTATTTT
V gene: TRBV5-1; D gene: TRBD1; clone size: few; J gene: TRBJ2-4; CDR3 protein: CASSLATGGGIQYF; CDR3 DNA: TGCGCCAGCAGCTTGGCCACAGGGGGCGGCATTCAGTACTTC
V gene: TRBV29-1; D gene: NA; clone size: few; J gene: TRBJ2-6; CDR3 protein: CSVSQVSGANVLTF; CDR3 DNA: TGCAGCGTCTCACAAGTTTCTGGGGCCAACGTCCTGACTTTC
V gene: TRBV10-3; D gene: NA; clone size: few; J gene: TRBJ2-2; CDR3 protein: CAISAGQNTGELFF; CDR3 DNA: TGTGCCATCAGTGCGGGACAGAACACCGGGGAGCTGTTTTTT
V gene: TRBV7-2; D gene: NA; clone size: NA; J gene: TRBJ2-1; CDR3 protein: CASSSSGTPYNEQFF; CDR3 DNA: TGTGCCAGCAGCTCCTCCGGGACACCCTACAATGAGCAGTTCTTC
V gene: TRBV9; D gene: TRBD2; clone size: few; J gene: TRBJ2-7; CDR3 protein: CASSPISGGASEQYF; CDR3 DNA: TGTGCCAGCAGCCCGATTAGCGGGGGGGCAAGCGAGCAGTACTTC
V gene: TRBV2; D gene: TRBD2; clone size: NA; J gene: TRBJ2-5; CDR3 protein: CASSETSGGAQYF; CDR3 DNA: TGTGCCAGCAGTGAAACCAGCGGGGGGGCCCAGTACTTC